Listed here are 2 T cell receptor beta chains from one sample, sequenced in a study of control samples from healthy donors and cancer patients. The protocol was immunoSEQ multiplex PCR, while the TCRdb copy is restricted to in-frame clones and leaves out a portion. The repertoire holds some 140,000 clones, with roughly 90% as singletons. The sequencing input was blood. The receptor set was obtained from a man in his thirties or forties in good health.

This chain joins TRBV10-3 and TRBJ1-1; D gene unclear. This CDR3 is 13 amino acids long. V was clipped by 3 bases and J by 5 bases, with 10 bases between them. Germline V gives CDR1 ENHRY, CDR2 SYGVKD. CDR3 sequence (DNA): TGTGCCATCAGTGATGGGGAAGGGACTGAAGCTTTCTTT. Residues: CAISDGEGTEAFF.

The chain links TRBV5-4 to TRBJ2-7, with D maybe TRBD1 (6 bases). CDR1 and CDR2 (germline): SGHNT, YYREEE (reference sequence). This CDR3 contains 14 residues. V gave up 4 bases and J gave up 3 bases, with 14 bases separating them. In DNA form, the CDR3 reads TGTGCCAGCAGCCGAGTTGGGGACAACTACGAGCAGTACTTC. This encodes CASSRVGDNYEQYF.